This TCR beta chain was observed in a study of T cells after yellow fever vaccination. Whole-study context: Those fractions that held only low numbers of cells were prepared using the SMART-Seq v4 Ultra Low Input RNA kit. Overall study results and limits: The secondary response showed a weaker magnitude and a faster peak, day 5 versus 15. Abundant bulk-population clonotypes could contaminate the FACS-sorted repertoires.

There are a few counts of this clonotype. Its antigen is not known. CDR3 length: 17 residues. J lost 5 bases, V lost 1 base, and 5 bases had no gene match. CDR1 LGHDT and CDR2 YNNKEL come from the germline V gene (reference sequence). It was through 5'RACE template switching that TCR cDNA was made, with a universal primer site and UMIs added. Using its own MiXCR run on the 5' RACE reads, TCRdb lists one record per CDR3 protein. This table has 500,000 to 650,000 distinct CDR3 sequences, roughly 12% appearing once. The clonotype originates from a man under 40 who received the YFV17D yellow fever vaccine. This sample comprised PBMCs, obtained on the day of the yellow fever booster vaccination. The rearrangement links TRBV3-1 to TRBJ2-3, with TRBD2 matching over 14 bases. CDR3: CASSQGRLAGGRDTQYF. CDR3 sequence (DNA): TGTGCCAGCAGCCAAGGGCGACTAGCGGGAGGGAGAGATACGCAGTATTTT.